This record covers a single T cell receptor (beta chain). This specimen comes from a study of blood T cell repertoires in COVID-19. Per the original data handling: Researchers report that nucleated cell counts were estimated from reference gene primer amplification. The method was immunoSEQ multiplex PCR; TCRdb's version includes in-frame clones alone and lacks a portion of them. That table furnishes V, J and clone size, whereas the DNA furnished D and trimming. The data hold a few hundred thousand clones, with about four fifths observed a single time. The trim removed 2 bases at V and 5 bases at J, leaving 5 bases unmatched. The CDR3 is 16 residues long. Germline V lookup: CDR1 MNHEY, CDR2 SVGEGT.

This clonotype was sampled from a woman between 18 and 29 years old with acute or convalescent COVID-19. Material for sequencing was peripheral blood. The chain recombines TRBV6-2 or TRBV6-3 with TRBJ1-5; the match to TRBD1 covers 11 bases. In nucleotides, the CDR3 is TGTGCCAGCAGTTACACGGGACAGGGGGTCCATCAGCCCCAGCATTTT. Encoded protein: CASSYTGQGVHQPQHF.